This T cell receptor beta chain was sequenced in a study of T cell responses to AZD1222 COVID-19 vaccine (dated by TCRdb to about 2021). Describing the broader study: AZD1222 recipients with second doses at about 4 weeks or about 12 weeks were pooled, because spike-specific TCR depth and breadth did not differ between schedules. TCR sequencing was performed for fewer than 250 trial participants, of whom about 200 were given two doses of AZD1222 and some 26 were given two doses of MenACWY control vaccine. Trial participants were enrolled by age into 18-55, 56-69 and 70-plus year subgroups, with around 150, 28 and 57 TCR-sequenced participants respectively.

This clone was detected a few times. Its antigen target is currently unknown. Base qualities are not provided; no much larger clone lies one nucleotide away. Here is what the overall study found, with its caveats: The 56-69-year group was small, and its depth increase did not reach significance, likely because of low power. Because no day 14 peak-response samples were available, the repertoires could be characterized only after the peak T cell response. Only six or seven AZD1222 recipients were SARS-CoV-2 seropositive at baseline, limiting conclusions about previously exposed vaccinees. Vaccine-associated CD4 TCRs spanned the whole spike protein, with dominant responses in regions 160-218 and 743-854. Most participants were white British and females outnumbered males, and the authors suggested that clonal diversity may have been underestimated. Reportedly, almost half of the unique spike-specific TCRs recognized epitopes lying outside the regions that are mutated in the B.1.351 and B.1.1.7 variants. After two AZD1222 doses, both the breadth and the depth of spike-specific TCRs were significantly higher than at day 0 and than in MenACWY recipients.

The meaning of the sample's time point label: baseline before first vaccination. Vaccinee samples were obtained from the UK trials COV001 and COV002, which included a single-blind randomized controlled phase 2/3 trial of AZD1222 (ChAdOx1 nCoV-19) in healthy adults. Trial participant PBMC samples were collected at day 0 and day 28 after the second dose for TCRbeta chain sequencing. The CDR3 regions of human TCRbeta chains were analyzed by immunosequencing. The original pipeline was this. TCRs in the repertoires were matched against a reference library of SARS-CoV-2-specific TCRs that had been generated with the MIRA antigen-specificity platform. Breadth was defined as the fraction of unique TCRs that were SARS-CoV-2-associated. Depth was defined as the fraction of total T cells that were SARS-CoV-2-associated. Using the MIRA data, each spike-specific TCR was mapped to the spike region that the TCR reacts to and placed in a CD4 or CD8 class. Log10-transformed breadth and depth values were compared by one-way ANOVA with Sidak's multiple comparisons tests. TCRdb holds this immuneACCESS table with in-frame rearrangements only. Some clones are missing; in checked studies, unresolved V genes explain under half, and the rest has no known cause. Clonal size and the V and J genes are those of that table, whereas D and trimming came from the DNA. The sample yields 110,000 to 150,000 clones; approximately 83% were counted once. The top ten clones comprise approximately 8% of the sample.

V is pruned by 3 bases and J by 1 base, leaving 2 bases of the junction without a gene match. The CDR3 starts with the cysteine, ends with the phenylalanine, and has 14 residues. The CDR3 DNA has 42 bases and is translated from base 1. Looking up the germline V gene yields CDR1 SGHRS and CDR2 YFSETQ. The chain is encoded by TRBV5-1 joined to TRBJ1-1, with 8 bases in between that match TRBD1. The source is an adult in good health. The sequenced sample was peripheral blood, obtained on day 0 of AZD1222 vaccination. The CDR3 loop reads CASSWGQANTEAFF. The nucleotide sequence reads TGCGCCAGCAGCTGGGGACAGGCGAACACTGAAGCTTTCTTT.